These 26 T cell receptor beta chains were sequenced from one sample in a study of OX40 agonist ivuxolimab in advanced cancers. Sequencing was performed with immunoSEQ multiplex PCR; in TCRdb, only in-frame clones are kept and a portion is missing. The sample lists over 75,000 clones, 85% to 95% occurring once. Sample: CD4+ or CD8+ T cells sorted from blood, taken in a trial of the OX40 agonist ivuxolimab. These receptors originate from an adult with an advanced solid tumor such as melanoma, head and neck, liver or kidney cancer.

Here the CDR3 reads CASSQLRVVGNIQYF. The CDR3 DNA is TGTGCCAGCAGCCAATTAAGGGTCGTCGGAAACATTCAGTACTTC. The chain combines TRBV16 with TRBJ2-4, with D unclear. Between the trimmed V and J ends, which lost 1 base and 6 bases, there was a span of 13 bases. Germline CDR1 reads KGHSY; CDR2 reads FQNENV. This CDR3 region has 15 residues.

V and J are TRBV5-4 and TRBJ1-3; D uncertain. Between the trimmed V and J ends, which lost 1 base and 4 bases, there was a span of 6 bases. The CDR3 totals 13 residues. Germline V lookup: CDR1 SGHNT, CDR2 YYREEE (reference sequence). DNA for the CDR3: TGTGCCAGCAGCTTGCGCCTAGGAAACACCATATATTTT. Its protein is CASSLRLGNTIYF. Full variable domain (missing parts from reference TRBV5-4 and TRBJ1-3): ETGVTQSPTHLIKTRGQQVTLRCSSQSGHNTVSWYQQALGQGPQFIFQYYREEENGRGNFPPRFSGLQFPNYSSELNVNALELDDSALYLCASSLRLGNTIYFGEGSWLTVV.

The V and J genes are TRBV28 and TRBJ2-7, with 7 nucleotides matching TRBD1. Germline V gives CDR1 MDHEN, CDR2 SYDVKM. Trimming at V came to 10 bases and at J to 3 bases, leaving 9 bases not matched to a gene. The CDR3 totals 13 residues. This CDR3 is CATISGTVYEQYF. CDR3 DNA: TGTGCCACCATATCGGGGACAGTCTACGAGCAGTACTTC. Full variable domain (rest looked up from reference TRBV28 and TRBJ2-7): DVKVTQSSRYLVKRTGEKVFLECVQDMDHENMFWYRQDPGLGLRLIYFSYDVKMKEKGDIPEGYSVSREKKERFSLILESASTNQTSMYLCATISGTVYEQYFGPGTRLTVT.

This rearrangement joins TRBV7-9 to TRBJ2-3; D uncertain. The CDR3 length is 14 residues. The germline V gene has CDR1 SEHNR and CDR2 FQNEAQ (reference sequence). V was trimmed by 2 bases and J by 4 bases, leaving 10 bases between them. The CDR3, as DNA: TGTGCCAGCAGCTTAAGCTATATTTCAGATACGCAGTATTTT. Translating it yields CASSLSYISDTQYF.

This clone was seen more than once but under ten times. This chain's CDR3 is CASGLYNEQFF. The DNA for the CDR3 is TGTGCCAGCGGACTCTACAATGAGCAGTTCTTC. The V gene is TRBV13, the J gene TRBJ2-1; TRBD2 is a possible D gene (5 bases). CDR3 length equals 11 residues. CDR1 and CDR2 from the germline V gene are PRHDT and FYEKMQ (reference sequence). With 8 bases removed from V and 3 bases from J, the gap between germline ends came to 5 bases.

The sample holds one count of this clone. The rearrangement links TRBV28 to TRBJ2-3, with a weak D call TRBD1 (6 bases). This CDR3 is built from 14 residues. The V and J ends lost 10 bases and 1 base respectively, with 15 bases between them. Germline CDR1 reads MDHEN; CDR2 reads SYDVKM. CDR3 amino acids: CAITDSLGTDTQYF. As DNA, the CDR3 is TGTGCCATCACGGACAGCTTAGGCACAGATACGCAGTATTTT.

Turning to this clone: Other DNA sequences in the sample encode the same CDR3. The V call is TRBV7-2, the J call TRBJ2-3; D may be TRBD1 or TRBD2 (5 bases each). The germline CDR1 and CDR2 sequences are SGHTA and FQGNSA. V lost 2 bases to trimming and J lost 0 bases, with 6 bases between them. This CDR3 comprises 14 residues. The CDR3 region is CASSLRDSTDTQYF. Here the CDR3 DNA reads TGTGCCAGCAGCTTACGGGACAGCACAGATACGCAGTATTTT.

The chain recombines TRBV4-1 with TRBJ1-1; D is unclear. Germline V gene lookup returns CDR1 MGHRA and CDR2 YSYEKL. The CDR3 length is 13 residues. Between the trimmed V and J ends, which lost 3 bases and 0 bases, there was a span of 5 bases. The CDR3 nucleotides are TGCGCCAGCAGCCAGGGGATGAACACTGAAGCTTTCTTT. It yields the protein CASSQGMNTEAFF.

The CDR3 region is CASSELVAMNTEAFF. CDR3 DNA: TGTGCCAGCAGTGAGCTGGTGGCCATGAACACTGAAGCTTTCTTT. This chain links TRBV6-1 with TRBJ1-1; no clear D. Germline loops: CDR1 MNHNS, CDR2 SASEGT. This CDR3 contains 15 residues. V lost 3 bases, J lost 0 bases, and 11 bases lay in between.

The chain recombines TRBV6-6 with TRBJ1-5; unclear D gene. Trimming cost V 6 bases and J 1 base, with 10 bases left between them. This CDR3 is built from 14 residues. The germline gives CDR1 MNHNY, CDR2 SVGAGI (reference sequence). DNA for the CDR3: TGTGCCAGCAGCCCCGGACGCAGCAATCAGCCCCAGCATTTT. Translated: CASSPGRSNQPQHF.

The gene calls are TRBV2 and TRBJ2-7; TRBD2 matches 7 bases. Germline CDR1 is SNHLY and CDR2 is FYNNEI. Unmatched junction bases numbered 4, after V lost 5 bases and J lost 3 bases. The CDR3 length is 13 residues. The CDR3 DNA follows: TGTGCCAGCAGTAGCGGGACCTTCTACGAGCAGTACTTC. This gives the protein CASSSGTFYEQYF.

This chain uses TRBV19 with TRBJ1-3; a weak D match, TRBD1 (5 bases). Germline V gene lookup returns CDR1 LNHDA and CDR2 SQIVND (reference sequence). V gave up 7 bases and J gave up 4 bases, with 14 bases separating them. CDR3 length: 14 amino acids. The CDR3 DNA reads as TGTGCCAGTATGAAGCGGGGCGCCGGAAACACCATATATTTT. This gives the protein CASMKRGAGNTIYF.

The chain is built from TRBV4-2 and TRBJ2-7; 9 nucleotides match TRBD2. The V and J ends lost 1 base and 2 bases, in that order; junction bases with no gene match: 6. This CDR3 is built from 16 residues. Germline values: CDR1 LGHNA, CDR2 YNFKEQ. CDR3 in amino acids: CASSQVVGGGAYEQYF. The DNA for the CDR3 is TGTGCCAGCAGCCAAGTAGTTGGCGGGGGGGCCTACGAGCAGTACTTC.

The chain has TRBV11-1 and TRBJ2-6; D remains unclear. Germline lookup yields CDR1 SGHAT and CDR2 FQDESV (reference sequence). Deletions cut 1 base from V and 0 bases from J, with 10 bases between. The CDR3 loop spans 17 amino acids. The CDR3 DNA sequence: TGTGCCAGCAGCTTAGGAGTAGTATCCTCTGGGGCCAACGTCCTGACTTTC. The encoded protein is CASSLGVVSSGANVLTF.

The V call is TRBV7-2, the J call TRBJ2-1; 7 bases line up with TRBD2. Germline V gives CDR1 SGHTA, CDR2 FQGNSA. V was pared by 5 bases and J by 3 bases, with 7 bases of the junction left unmatched. CDR3 length equals 15 residues. CDR3 amino acids: CASSRSGANYNEQFF. The DNA for the CDR3 is TGTGCCAGCAGCCGGAGCGGGGCGAACTACAATGAGCAGTTCTTC.

This chain uses TRBV5-1 with TRBJ1-1; D remains ambiguous. This CDR3 contains 14 residues. Trimming removed 4 bases from V and 4 bases from J, with 14 bases in between. The germline CDR1 and CDR2 sequences are SGHRS and YFSETQ. The DNA of the CDR3 is TGCGCCAGCAGCGTAGATACATCAGGCACTGAAGCTTTCTTT. This translates into CASSVDTSGTEAFF.

The rearrangement uses TRBV5-4 and TRBJ1-6; unclear D gene. In germline, CDR1 is SGHNT, CDR2 YYREEE (reference sequence). Trimming removed 0 bases at V and 10 bases at J, with 14 bases between. The CDR3 consists of 15 residues. As DNA, the CDR3 is TGTGCCAGCAGCTTGGATTGGGGTAACGAATCACCCCTCCACTTT. Protein: CASSLDWGNESPLHF.

DNA for the CDR3: TGTGCCAGCAGCTCCGGGACCCTAAGCCCGCTTGATGAGCAGTTCTTC. Encoded protein: CASSSGTLSPLDEQFF. This sequence joins TRBV11-2 and TRBJ2-1, with D tentatively TRBD1 or TRBD2 (5 bases each). The CDR3 spans 16 residues. V gave up 4 bases and J gave up 8 bases, with 21 bases separating them. The germline V gene has CDR1 SGHAT and CDR2 FQNNGV.

The chain has TRBV7-7 and TRBJ2-5; the match to TRBD2 covers 14 bases. Germline CDR1 is SSHAT and CDR2 is FNYEAQ (reference sequence). The CDR3 runs 16 residues. Trimming took 5 bases from V and 5 from J; bases not matched to a gene: 7. CDR3 region: CASSPGLAGGYETQYF. The CDR3 DNA reads as TGTGCCAGCAGCCCTGGACTAGCGGGGGGTTATGAGACCCAGTACTTC.

CDR3 amino acids: CASSQGRGGEDEKLFF. Here the CDR3 DNA reads TGCGCCAGCAGTCAGGGCCGGGGAGGAGAGGATGAAAAACTGTTTTTT. The chain is built from TRBV23-1 and TRBJ1-4; D is uncertain. TRBV23-1 counts as an open reading frame of uncertain function. Trimming stripped 3 bases from V and 6 bases from J, with 17 bases between. The CDR3 is 16 residues long.

The chain has TRBV7-6 and TRBJ2-1, with D possibly TRBD2 on 6 matching bases. Looked up from germline, CDR1 is SGHVS and CDR2 is FNYEAQ. The V end lost 2 bases, the J end lost 6 bases, and 14 bases lay between the germline ends. The CDR3 length is 15 residues. CDR3 coding DNA: TGTGCCAGCAGCTTACAAACGGGAGTGTTCAATGAGCAGTTCTTC. Translated: CASSLQTGVFNEQFF.

The rearrangement links TRBV6-1 to TRBJ1-3; D is unresolved. This CDR3 has 15 residues. Trimming cost V 2 bases and J 0 bases, with 8 bases left between them. Per germline, CDR1 MNHNS and CDR2 SASEGT. CDR3 nucleotides: TGTGCCAGCAGTGAAACGGCAGCCTCTGGAAACACCATATATTTT. Its protein is CASSETAASGNTIYF.

This clone has a single count. The chain links TRBV6-1 to TRBJ1-5; a possible D gene is TRBD1 (5 bases). Germline V CDR1 and CDR2: MNHNS, SASEGT. V lost 4 bases and J 7 bases, leaving 14 bases between the germline ends. The CDR3 is 14 residues long. The CDR3 loop reads CASSGGTLAQPQHF. The CDR3, as DNA: TGTGCCAGCAGTGGAGGGACCCTTGCACAGCCCCAGCATTTT.

CDR3 DNA sequence: TGTGCCAGCAGTGAATACACTGAAGCTTTCTTT. Amino acids: CASSEYTEAFF. This sequence joins TRBV25-1 and TRBJ1-1; D not certain. The CDR3 loop spans 11 amino acids. CDR1 and CDR2 from the germline V gene are MGHDK and SYGVNS. Trimming stripped 0 bases from V and 4 bases from J, with 0 bases between.

The rearrangement links TRBV11-3 to TRBJ1-1; D may be TRBD1 (6 bases). Germline lookup yields CDR1 SGHNT and CDR2 YENEEA. CDR3 length: 14 amino acids. Trimming removed 1 base from V and 3 bases from J, with 9 bases in between. The CDR3 region has the DNA TGTGCCAGCAGCTTAGGGGGGGCGTACACTGAAGCTTTCTTT. It translates to CASSLGGAYTEAFF.

The chain carries TRBV5-4 and TRBJ1-2, with D perhaps matching TRBD1 (6 bases). The germline gives CDR1 SGHNT, CDR2 YYREEE (reference sequence). The length of the CDR3 is 13 residues. Trimming stripped 3 bases from V and 7 bases from J, with 13 bases between. The chain's CDR3 is CASSSNRVGGYTF. DNA of the CDR3: TGTGCCAGCAGCTCGAACAGGGTGGGTGGCTACACCTTC.